This T cell receptor (beta chain) was captured in a study of shared clonotypes between healthy human individuals. CD8 cells classed as naive were CD45RO-negative and positively selected for CCR7, excluding terminally differentiated effector memory CD45RA+ cells. Study-wide points: Relative to their counterparts shared across all four donors, non-shared clonotypes exhibited diminished generation probabilities. Sharing across four donors was highest in naive CD4 (around 5%) and lowest in memory CD8 (0.4%).

This was a deep-level run. Every immunoSEQ plate was one replicate of a subset's evenly spread DNA. Only in-frame clones appear in the TCRdb table, and some are missing; sequencing was by immunoSEQ multiplex PCR. The sample carries just over 2,000,000 clones, about 95% recorded once. To note about this clone: The target antigen is unknown.

The specimen was naive CD8+ T cells sorted from blood. The TCR was taken from a man aged 18 to 29 in good health.

Here the CDR3 DNA reads TGTGCCAGCCTGACCCAGGTTTCTGGAAACACCATATATTTT. This codes for CASLTQVSGNTIYF. V usage is TRBV6-6 and J usage is TRBJ1-3, with D hard to call. Per germline, CDR1 MNHNY and CDR2 SVGAGI (reference sequence). The CDR3 is 14 amino acids. V was clipped by 8 bases and J by 1 base, with 12 bases between them.